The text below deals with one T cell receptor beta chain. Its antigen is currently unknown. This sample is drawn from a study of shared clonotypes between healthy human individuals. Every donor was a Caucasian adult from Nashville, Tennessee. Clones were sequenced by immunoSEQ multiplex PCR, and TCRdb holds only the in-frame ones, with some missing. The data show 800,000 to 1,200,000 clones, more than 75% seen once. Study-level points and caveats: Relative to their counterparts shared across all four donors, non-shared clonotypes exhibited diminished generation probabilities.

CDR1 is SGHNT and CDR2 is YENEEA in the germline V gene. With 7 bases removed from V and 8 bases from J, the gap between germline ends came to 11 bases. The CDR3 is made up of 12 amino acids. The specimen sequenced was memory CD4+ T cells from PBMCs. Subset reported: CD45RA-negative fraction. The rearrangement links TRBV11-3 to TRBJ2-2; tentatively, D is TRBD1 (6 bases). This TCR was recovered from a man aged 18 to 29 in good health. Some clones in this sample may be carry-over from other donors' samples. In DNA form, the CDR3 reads TGTGCCAGCATGGGGGCAACGGGGGAGCTGTTTTTT. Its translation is CASMGATGELFF.